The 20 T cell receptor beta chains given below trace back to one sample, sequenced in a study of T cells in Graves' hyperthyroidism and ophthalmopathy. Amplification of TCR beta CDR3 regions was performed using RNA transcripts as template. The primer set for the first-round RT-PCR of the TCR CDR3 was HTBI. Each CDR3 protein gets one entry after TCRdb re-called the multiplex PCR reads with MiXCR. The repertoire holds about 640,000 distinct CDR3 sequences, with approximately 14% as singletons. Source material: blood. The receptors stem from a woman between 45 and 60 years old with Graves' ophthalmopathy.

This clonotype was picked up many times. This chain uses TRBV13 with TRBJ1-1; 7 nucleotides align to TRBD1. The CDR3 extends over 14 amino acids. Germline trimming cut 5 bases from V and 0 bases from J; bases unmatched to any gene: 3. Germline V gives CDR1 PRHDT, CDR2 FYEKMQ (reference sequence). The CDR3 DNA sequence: TGTGCCAGCAGCAATGACAGGGTGAACACTGAAGCTTTCTTT. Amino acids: CASSNDRVNTEAFF.

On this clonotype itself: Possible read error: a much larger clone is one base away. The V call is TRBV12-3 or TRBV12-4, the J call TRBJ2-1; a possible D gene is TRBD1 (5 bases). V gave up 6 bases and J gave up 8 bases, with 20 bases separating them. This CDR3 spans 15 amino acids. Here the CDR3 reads CASSSPGYGPDEQFF. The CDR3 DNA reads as TGTGCCAGCAGCAGCCCAGGGTATGGCCCCGATGAGCAGTTCTTC.

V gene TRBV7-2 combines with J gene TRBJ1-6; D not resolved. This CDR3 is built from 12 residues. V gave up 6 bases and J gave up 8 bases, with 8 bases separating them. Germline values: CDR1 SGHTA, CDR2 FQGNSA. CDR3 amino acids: CASSFEYSPLHF. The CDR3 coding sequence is TGTGCCAGCAGTTTCGAGTATTCACCCCTCCACTTT.

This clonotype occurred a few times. CDR3 loop: CASMPGGPVRHNEQFF. CDR3 DNA: TGTGCCTCGATGCCCGGAGGGCCGGTTCGCCACAATGAGCAGTTCTTC. The chain carries TRBV24-1 and TRBJ2-1; D might be TRBD2 (6 bases). The germline V gene encodes CDR1 KGHDR and CDR2 SFDVKD. V gave up 12 bases and J gave up 5 bases, with 25 bases separating them. This CDR3 has 16 amino acids.

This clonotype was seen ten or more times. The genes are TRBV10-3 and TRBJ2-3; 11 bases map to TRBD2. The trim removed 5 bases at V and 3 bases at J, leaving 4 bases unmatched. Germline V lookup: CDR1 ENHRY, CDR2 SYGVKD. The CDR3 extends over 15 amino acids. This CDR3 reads CAISLTSGTTDTQYF. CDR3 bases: TGTGCCATCAGTCTGACTAGCGGGACGACAGATACGCAGTATTTT.

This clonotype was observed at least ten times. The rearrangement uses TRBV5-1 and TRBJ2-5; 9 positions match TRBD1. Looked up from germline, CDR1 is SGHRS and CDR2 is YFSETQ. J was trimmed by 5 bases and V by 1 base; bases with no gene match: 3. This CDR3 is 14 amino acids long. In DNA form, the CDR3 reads TGCGCCAGCAGCTTGACAGGGGGCGCGGAGACCCAGTACTTC. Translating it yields CASSLTGGAETQYF.

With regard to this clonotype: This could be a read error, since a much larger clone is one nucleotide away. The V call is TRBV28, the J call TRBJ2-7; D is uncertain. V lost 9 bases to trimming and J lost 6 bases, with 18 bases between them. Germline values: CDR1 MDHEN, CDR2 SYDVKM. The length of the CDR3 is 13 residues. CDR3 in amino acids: CASVESGIGEQYF. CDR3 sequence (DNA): TGTGCCAGTGTGGAAAGTGGCATAGGCGAGCAGTACTTC.

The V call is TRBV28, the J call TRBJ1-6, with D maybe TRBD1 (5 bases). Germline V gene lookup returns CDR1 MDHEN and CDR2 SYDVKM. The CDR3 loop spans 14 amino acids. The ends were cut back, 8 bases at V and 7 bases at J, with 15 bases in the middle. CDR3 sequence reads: CASGTAWGNSPLHF. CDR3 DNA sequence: TGTGCCAGCGGGACCGCATGGGGGAATTCACCCCTCCACTTT. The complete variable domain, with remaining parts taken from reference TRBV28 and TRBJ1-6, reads DVKVTQSSRYLVKRTGEKVFLECVQDMDHENMFWYRQDPGLGLRLIYFSYDVKMKEKGDIPEGYSVSREKKERFSLILESASTNQTSMYLCASGTAWGNSPLHFGNGTRLTVT.

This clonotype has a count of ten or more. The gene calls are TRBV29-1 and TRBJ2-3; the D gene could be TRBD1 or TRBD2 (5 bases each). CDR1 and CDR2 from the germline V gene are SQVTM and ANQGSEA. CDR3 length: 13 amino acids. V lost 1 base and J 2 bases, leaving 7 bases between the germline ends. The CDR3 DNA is TGCAGCGTTGAAGGGGGGATCACAGATACGCAGTATTTT. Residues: CSVEGGITDTQYF.

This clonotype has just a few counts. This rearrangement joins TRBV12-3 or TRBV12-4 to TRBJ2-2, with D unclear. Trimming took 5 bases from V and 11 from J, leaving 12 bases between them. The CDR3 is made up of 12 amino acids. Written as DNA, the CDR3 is TGTGCCAGCAGTCTTACAAACTTCGAGCTGTTTTTT. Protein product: CASSLTNFELFF.

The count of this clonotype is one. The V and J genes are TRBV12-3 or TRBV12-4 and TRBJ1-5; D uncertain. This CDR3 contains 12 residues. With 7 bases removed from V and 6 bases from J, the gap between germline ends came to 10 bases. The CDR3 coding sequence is TGTGCCAGCATGGTAGGAGGTCAGCCCCAGCATTTT. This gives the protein CASMVGGQPQHF.

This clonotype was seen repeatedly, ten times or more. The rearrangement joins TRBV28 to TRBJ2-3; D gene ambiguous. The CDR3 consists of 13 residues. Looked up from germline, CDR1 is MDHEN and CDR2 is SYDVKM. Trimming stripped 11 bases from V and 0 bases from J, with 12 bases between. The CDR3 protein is CAGLGSSTDTQYF. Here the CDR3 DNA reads TGTGCCGGTTTGGGCAGTAGCACAGATACGCAGTATTTT.

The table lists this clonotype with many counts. CDR3 DNA sequence: TGTGCCATCAGTGAGTCGTCGCAAGGCGGACTAGCCAACCGGGTAGAGACCCAGTACTTC. Translating gives CAISESSQGGLANRVETQYF. The chain joins TRBV10-3 to TRBJ2-5; the match to TRBD2 covers 8 bases. Germline CDR1 is ENHRY and CDR2 is SYGVKD. The CDR3 has 20 amino acids. The V gene end was trimmed by 0 bases and the J gene end by 4 bases; junction bases not matched to a gene: 19.

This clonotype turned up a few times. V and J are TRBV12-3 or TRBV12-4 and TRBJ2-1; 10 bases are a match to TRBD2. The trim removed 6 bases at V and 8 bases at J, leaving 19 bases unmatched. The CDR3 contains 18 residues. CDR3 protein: CASRPRSGGASGRDEQFF. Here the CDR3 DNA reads TGTGCCAGCAGGCCCCGATCCGGTGGGGCTAGCGGGAGAGATGAGCAGTTCTTC.

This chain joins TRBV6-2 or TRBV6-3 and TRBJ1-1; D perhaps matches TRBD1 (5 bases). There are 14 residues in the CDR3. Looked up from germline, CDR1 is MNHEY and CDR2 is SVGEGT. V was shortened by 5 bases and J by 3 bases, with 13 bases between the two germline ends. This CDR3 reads CASSHVGGDTEAFF. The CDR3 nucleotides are TGTGCCAGCAGTCACGTCGGGGGGGACACTGAAGCTTTCTTT.

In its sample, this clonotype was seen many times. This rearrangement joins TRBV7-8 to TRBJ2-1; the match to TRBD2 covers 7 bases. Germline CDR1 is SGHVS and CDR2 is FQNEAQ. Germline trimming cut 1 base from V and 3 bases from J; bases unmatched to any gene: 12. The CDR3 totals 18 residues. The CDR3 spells CASSLDGGGGYSYNEQFF. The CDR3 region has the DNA TGTGCCAGCAGCTTAGATGGTGGCGGGGGTTACAGCTACAATGAGCAGTTCTTC.

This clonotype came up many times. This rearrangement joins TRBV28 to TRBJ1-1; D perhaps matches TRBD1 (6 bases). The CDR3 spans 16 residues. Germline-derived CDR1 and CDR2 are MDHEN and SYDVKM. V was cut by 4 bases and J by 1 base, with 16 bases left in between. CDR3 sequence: CASSSPRGLSNTEAFF. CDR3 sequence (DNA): TGTGCCAGCAGTTCCCCCCGGGGGCTATCGAACACTGAAGCTTTCTTT.

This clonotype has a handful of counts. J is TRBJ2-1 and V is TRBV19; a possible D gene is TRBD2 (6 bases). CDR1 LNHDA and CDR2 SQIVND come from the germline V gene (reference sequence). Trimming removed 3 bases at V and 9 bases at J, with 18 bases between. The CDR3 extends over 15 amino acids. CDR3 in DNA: TGTGCCAGTAGTATCGGAGGGACCGTCGTCAGTGAGCAGTTCTTC. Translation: CASSIGGTVVSEQFF.

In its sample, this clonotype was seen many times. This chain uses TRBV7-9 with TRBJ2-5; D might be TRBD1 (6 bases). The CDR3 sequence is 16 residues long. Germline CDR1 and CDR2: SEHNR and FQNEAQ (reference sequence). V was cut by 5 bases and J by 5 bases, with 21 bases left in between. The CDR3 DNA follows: TGTGCCAGCAGCCCATGGATGGGACAAGCTAGGGAGACCCAGTACTTC. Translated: CASSPWMGQARETQYF.

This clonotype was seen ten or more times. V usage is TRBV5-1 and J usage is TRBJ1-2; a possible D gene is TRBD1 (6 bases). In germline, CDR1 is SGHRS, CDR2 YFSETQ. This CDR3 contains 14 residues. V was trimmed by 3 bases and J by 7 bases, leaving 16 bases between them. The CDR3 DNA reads TGCGCCAGCAGCTCCCCTGGGGGCAGCCCTGGCTACACCTTC. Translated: CASSSPGGSPGYTF.